Sequencing of this T cell receptor beta chain was carried out in a study of shared clonotypes between healthy human individuals. Study-wide context: Participating donors consisted of a couple of women and a few men aged 18 to 49. Each donor's CD8 memory used one plate, CD8 naive two, each CD4 subset three.

A remark on this clone: Other DNA sequences in this specimen translate into the identical CDR3.

The authors divided CD4+ cells into CD45RA+ naive and CD45RA-negative memory subsets. V lost 5 bases, J lost 5 bases, and 9 bases stayed unmatched. CDR1 SGHTA and CDR2 FQGTGA come from the germline V gene. The CDR3 spans 15 residues. Clones were sequenced by immunoSEQ multiplex PCR, and TCRdb holds only the in-frame ones, with some missing. Counted here are 2 million to 2.5 million clones, 85% to 95% occurring once; the ten biggest clones make up 0.39%. V and J are TRBV7-3 and TRBJ2-5; 9 bases match TRBD1. The sequence came from a man between 18 and 29 years old in good health. Some clones in this sample may be carry-over from other donors' samples. Sequencing used naive CD4+ T cells from PBMCs. This sample's subset: CD45RA+ positively selected. The CDR3 is CASSPRQGVGETQYF. Written as DNA, the CDR3 is TGTGCCAGCAGCCCCCGACAGGGGGTGGGTGAGACCCAGTACTTC.